This T cell receptor (beta chain) was captured by sequencing in a study of Tregs in tolerant kidney transplant recipients. Background on the study: The nonmyeloablative bone marrow transplants came from related graft donors, with transient mixed chimerism. Study-wide results and caveats: Biological reproducibility was not directly addressed, but technical replication error appeared minimal.

The length of the CDR3 is 17 residues. Note on this clone: The target antigen is unknown.

The data were produced by immunoSEQ multiplex PCR, yet TCRdb's version contains in-frame clones alone and is incomplete. The repertoire holds around 77,000 clones, about 98% seen once, with over 0.45% in the top ten. Sequences were derived from CD4+ T cells from blood, sampled before the transplant. The rearrangement joins TRBV12-2 to TRBJ1-3; the table's D call TRBD1 went unverified against the DNA. TRBV12-2 is a pseudogene segment. This sequence originates from a human donor who received a combined kidney and bone marrow transplant. Written as DNA, the CDR3 is TGTGCAAGTCGCTTAGCGCTTGTGACAGGTACTGGAAACACCATATATTTT. It specifies CASRLALVTGTGNTIYF.